The source of this TCR beta chain is a study of blood T cells in healthy people across ages. Whole-study results and caveats: Not knowing donor CMV status may have confounded expanded clonotype changes. Any conclusive comparison of naive versus antigen-experienced cells was prevented by using unsorted PBMCs.

Total RNA extracted from each sample amounted to at least 6 micrograms. This CDR3 is built from 11 residues. V lost 9 bases and J 5 bases, leaving 9 bases between the germline ends. In germline, CDR1 is KGHDR, CDR2 SFDVKD. With a J-beta primer mix and a sample-barcoded 5' primer, a second PCR ran about 7 to 11 cycles. TCRdb fed the 5' RACE reads into MiXCR, producing one record per CDR3 protein. The data contain around 790,000 distinct CDR3 sequences, around 45% of them seen just once; the ten biggest clones take up about 19%. With respect to this clonotype: Its antigen is currently unknown.

Sequencing used blood. The receptor's source is a man between 60 and 70 years old in good health. The rearrangement links TRBV24-1 to TRBJ1-1; unclear D gene. The CDR3 reads CATRRGTEAFF. CDR3 in DNA: TGTGCCACCCGTCGGGGAACTGAAGCTTTCTTT.